These 30 T cell receptor beta chains originate from one sample sequenced in a study of a mutant IDH1 vaccine in newly diagnosed glioma. Time point described: baseline, week 1 (first vaccination visit). Treatment noted: pre-vaccination baseline after standard-of-care therapy. Data came from immunoSEQ multiplex PCR; TCRdb stores just in-frame clones and leaves some out. The sample lists 70,000 to 100,000 clones; about four fifths were seen once. This sample comprised PBMCs, obtained from a glioma patient treated with radiotherapy, temozolomide or both. The receptors were gathered from a man aged 35 to 55 with glioma. Some clones in this sample may be carry-over from other donors' samples.

This clone was counted a single time. This sequence joins TRBV7-9 and TRBJ2-5; no clear D gene. Trimming stripped 3 bases from V and 5 bases from J, with 16 bases between. Per germline, CDR1 SEHNR and CDR2 FQNEAQ (reference sequence). The CDR3 contains 15 residues. The CDR3 here is CASSLNPNAVETQYF. CDR3 DNA sequence: TGTGCCAGCAGCTTGAACCCGAACGCGGTGGAGACCCAGTACTTC. The full variable domain, with the rest looked up from reference TRBV7-9 and TRBJ2-5, is DTGVSQNPRHKITKRGQNVTFRCDPISEHNRLYWYRQTLGQGPEFLTYFQNEAQLEKSRLLSDRFSAERPKGSFSTLEIQRTEQGDSAMYLCASSLNPNAVETQYFGPGTRLLVL.

The rearrangement links TRBV30 to TRBJ1-2; D might be TRBD1 (6 bases). Trimming removed 1 base from V and 10 bases from J, with 13 bases in between. Looked up from germline, CDR1 is GTSNPN and CDR2 is SVGIG (reference sequence). This CDR3 is 12 amino acids long. CDR3 residues: CAWSARQVIYTF. CDR3 nucleotides: TGTGCCTGGAGTGCCCGACAGGTGATCTACACCTTC.

CDR3 sequence reads: CASSQIAVSYEQYF. Here the CDR3 DNA reads TGTGCCAGCAGCCAAATAGCGGTCTCCTACGAGCAGTACTTC. This chain uses TRBV7-9 with TRBJ2-7; D may be TRBD2 (6 bases). The V gene lost 5 bases and the J gene lost 0 bases, with 11 bases spanning the gap. Germline V lookup: CDR1 SEHNR, CDR2 FQNEAQ (reference sequence). This CDR3 comprises 14 residues.

The chain couples TRBV19 to TRBJ2-7; no firm D call. Trimming stripped 5 bases from V and 3 bases from J, with 17 bases between. In germline, CDR1 is LNHDA, CDR2 SQIVND (reference sequence). This CDR3 comprises 15 residues. The CDR3 nucleotides are TGTGCCAGTAGTCCCGGGCCAAGCCTTCTCTACGAGCAGTACTTC. It codes for CASSPGPSLLYEQYF.

The chain has TRBV4-1 and TRBJ2-5; 10 bases agree with TRBD1. With V trimmed by 3 bases and J by 4 bases, 8 bases remained unmatched. Germline loops: CDR1 MGHRA, CDR2 YSYEKL. This CDR3 comprises 16 residues. CDR3 sequence (DNA): TGCGCCAGCAGCCAGGGAGACAGGGGGCTGTCAGAGACCCAGTACTTC. This translates into CASSQGDRGLSETQYF.

The table lists this clone with a count of one. The chain employs TRBV10-1 and TRBJ1-1; D possibly corresponds to TRBD1 (5 bases). The germline V gene has CDR1 WNHNN and CDR2 SYGVQD (reference sequence). CDR3 length equals 13 residues. V lost 8 bases and J 0 bases, leaving 10 bases between the germline ends. CDR3 nucleotides: TGCGCCAGCCGCAGGGACCTGAACACTGAAGCTTTCTTT. Protein product: CASRRDLNTEAFF.

This clone appeared once. The rearrangement uses TRBV4-1 and TRBJ2-5; D gene unclear. The germline CDR1 and CDR2 sequences are MGHRA and YSYEKL. Deletions cut 2 bases from V and 2 bases from J, with 12 bases between. The CDR3 has 15 residues. This chain's CDR3 is CASSQLVRRQETQYF. CDR3 bases: TGCGCCAGCAGCCAACTAGTTCGCCGTCAAGAGACCCAGTACTTC.

V usage is TRBV30 and J usage is TRBJ2-2; the D is unclear. CDR1 GTSNPN and CDR2 SVGIG come from the germline V gene (reference sequence). V was trimmed by 6 bases and J by 0 bases, leaving 8 bases between them. The CDR3 length is 13 residues. CDR3: CACKGSNTGELFF. CDR3 DNA: TGTGCCTGTAAGGGATCGAACACCGGGGAGCTGTTTTTT.

The chain joins TRBV2 to TRBJ2-3, with TRBD2 identical over 14 bases. This CDR3 has 13 amino acids. The V gene end was trimmed by 10 bases and the J gene end by 7 bases; junction bases not matched to a gene: 4. CDR1 is SNHLY and CDR2 is FYNNEI in the germline V gene. CDR3 DNA sequence: TGTGCCACAGGGACTAGCGGGGGCCATACGCAGTATTTT. Its translation: CATGTSGGHTQYF. Full variable domain (rest looked up from reference TRBV2 and TRBJ2-3): EPEVTQTPSHQVTQMGQEVILRCVPISNHLYFYWYRQILGQKVEFLVSFYNNEISEKSEIFDDQFSVERPDGSNFTLKIRSTKLEDSAMYFCATGTSGGHTQYFGPGTRLTVL.

This CDR3 reads CASSDPGQPGYGYTF. CDR3 DNA sequence: TGTGCCAGCAGTGACCCGGGACAGCCGGGTTATGGCTACACCTTC. The genes are TRBV25-1 and TRBJ1-2; TRBD1 matches 7 bases. With 3 bases clipped from V and 5 bases from J, the junction kept 9 bases outside the gene matches. The CDR3 length is 15 residues. The germline gives CDR1 MGHDK, CDR2 SYGVNS.

The chain has TRBV15 and TRBJ2-3; TRBD2 matches at 8 bases. The junction had 8 bases not matched to a gene; V was cut back by 3 bases and J by 0 bases. CDR3 size: 17 residues. Germline V lookup: CDR1 LNHNV, CDR2 YYDKDF (reference sequence). The CDR3 sequence is CATSSGSRGASTDTQYF. The DNA of the CDR3 is TGTGCCACCAGCAGTGGTTCGCGGGGGGCTAGCACAGATACGCAGTATTTT. Variable domain in full (rest from reference TRBV15 and TRBJ2-3): DAMVIQNPRYQVTQFGKPVTLSCSQTLNHNVMYWYQQKSSQAPKLLFHYYDKDFNNEADTPDNFQSRRPNTSFCFLDIRSPGLGDTAMYLCATSSGSRGASTDTQYFGPGTRLTVL.

The chain combines TRBV4-1 with TRBJ1-5; D remains ambiguous. The CDR3 spans 16 residues. Germline assignment: CDR1 MGHRA and CDR2 YSYEKL. V dropped 1 base and J dropped 6 bases, with 16 bases sitting between them. CDR3 sequence (DNA): TGCGCCAGCAGCCAAGCTCTACCTGGGTGGGGTCAGCCCCAGCATTTT. Protein product: CASSQALPGWGQPQHF.

Turning to this clone: Sequence at one end of the junction differs from germline and may be a read error. The chain couples TRBV6-1 to TRBJ1-5; tentative D call: TRBD1 (6 bases). Looked up from germline, CDR1 is MNHNS and CDR2 is SASEGT. This CDR3 is built from 15 residues. The DNA for the CDR3 is TGTGCCAGCAGAGAAGCAGGGGTAGGCAATCAGCCCCAGCATTTT. This codes for CASREAGVGNQPQHF.

This clone occurred a few times. The chain has TRBV13 and TRBJ1-3; a possible D gene is TRBD1 (5 bases). CDR3 size: 16 residues. Trimming pared 2 bases from V and 0 bases from J, leaving 11 bases between. Germline loops: CDR1 PRHDT, CDR2 FYEKMQ (reference sequence). The CDR3 loop is CASSLFWGPSGNTIYF. The CDR3 DNA sequence: TGTGCCAGCAGCTTATTTTGGGGCCCCTCTGGAAACACCATATATTTT.

J is TRBJ1-2 and V is TRBV5-1; no firm D call. The CDR3 totals 14 residues. V lost 1 base, J lost 8 bases, and 15 bases lay in between. Germline CDR1 and CDR2: SGHRS and YFSETQ. The CDR3, as DNA: TGCGCCAGCAGCTTGCGAGGGAACGAGAGGGGCTACACCTTC. This gives the protein CASSLRGNERGYTF.

In its sample, this clone was seen once. The chain combines TRBV25-1 with TRBJ2-3; no firm D call. This CDR3 comprises 11 residues. Trimming stripped 2 bases from V and 9 bases from J, with 6 bases between. Germline CDR1 and CDR2: MGHDK and SYGVNS. CDR3: CASSERVTQYF. The CDR3 DNA reads as TGTGCCAGCAGTGAAAGAGTCACGCAGTATTTT.

The chain joins TRBV5-1 to TRBJ2-3, with D hard to call. CDR1 is SGHRS, CDR2 YFSETQ, per germline. The CDR3 runs to 13 residues. Deletions cut 2 bases from V and 5 bases from J, with 9 bases between. The CDR3 spells CASSFQTGDTQYF. In DNA form, the CDR3 reads TGCGCCAGCAGCTTCCAGACTGGAGATACGCAGTATTTT.

The rearrangement joins TRBV7-6 to TRBJ1-4, with D perhaps matching TRBD1 (5 bases). Trimming removed 6 bases from V and 4 bases from J, with 18 bases in between. This CDR3 is built from 16 residues. From germline, CDR1 is SGHVS and CDR2 FNYEAQ. The DNA of the CDR3 is TGTGCCAGCAGTCCTCAAACGGCAGGGATTAATGAAAAACTGTTTTTT. Protein: CASSPQTAGINEKLFF.

CDR3 sequence reads: CASSYFASGVGTEAFF. CDR3 sequence (DNA): TGTGCCAGCAGTTACTTCGCGTCGGGGGTGGGCACTGAAGCTTTCTTT. The gene calls are TRBV6-5 and TRBJ1-1; D is possibly TRBD1 (5 bases). Looked up from germline, CDR1 is MNHEY and CDR2 is SVGAGI. The CDR3 has 16 amino acids. V lost 1 base and J lost 4, with 16 bases in between.

The rearrangement links TRBV7-6 to TRBJ2-7; TRBD1 is a possible D gene (5 bases). V was shortened by 2 bases and J by 3 bases, with 11 bases between the two germline ends. Looked up from germline, CDR1 is SGHVS and CDR2 is FNYEAQ. CDR3 length: 14 residues. CDR3 amino acids: CASSLTGPNYEQYF. In DNA form, the CDR3 reads TGTGCCAGCAGCTTAACAGGCCCTAACTACGAGCAGTACTTC.

The table lists this clone with a few counts. The chain carries TRBV30 and TRBJ1-1, with TRBD1 matching over 7 bases. V lost 3 bases and J lost 4; bases outside the gene matches: 5. CDR3 length: 13 amino acids. Looked up from germline, CDR1 is GTSNPN and CDR2 is SVGIG (reference sequence). CDR3 in amino acids: CAWSGNRGTEAFF. The CDR3 DNA reads TGTGCCTGGAGCGGTAACAGGGGCACTGAAGCTTTCTTT. The entire variable domain, with the rest obtained from reference TRBV30 and TRBJ1-1, is as follows: SQTIHQWPATLVQPVGSPLSLECTVEGTSNPNLYWYRQAAGRGLQLLFYSVGIGQISSEVPQNLSASRPQDRQFILSSKKLLLSDSGFYLCAWSGNRGTEAFFGQGTRLTVV.

The chain employs TRBV6-6 and TRBJ2-7; TRBD2 matches 7 bases. V lost 0 bases to trimming and J lost 2 bases; unmatched junction nucleotides: 4. CDR1 and CDR2 (germline): MNHNY, SVGAGI (reference sequence). This CDR3 comprises 15 residues. The CDR3 DNA follows: TGTGCCAGCAGTTACTCGATGGGAGGGGCCTACGAGCAGTACTTC. It specifies CASSYSMGGAYEQYF.

The chain recombines TRBV5-8 with TRBJ2-7; possibly TRBD1 or TRBD2 for D (6 bases each). The CDR3 has 14 residues. Germline V gives CDR1 SGHTS, CDR2 YDEGEE. Trimming shortened V by 4 bases and J by 10 bases, and 21 bases separated the two germline ends. The CDR3 DNA is TGTGCCAGCAGCCAGGCGGGACAAGGGGGGATTCAGTACTTC. It translates to CASSQAGQGGIQYF.

This chain uses TRBV30 with TRBJ1-2; the D gene is possibly TRBD1 (6 bases). The CDR3 extends over 13 amino acids. Per germline, CDR1 GTSNPN and CDR2 SVGIG (reference sequence). The V end was cut by 4 bases, the J end by 4 bases, with 13 bases between. CDR3 protein: CAWTGQHSYGYTF. In DNA, the CDR3 is TGTGCCTGGACCGGACAGCACAGCTATGGCTACACCTTC.

This clone was counted a single time. The rearrangement uses TRBV5-1 and TRBJ2-6, with D hard to call. The CDR3 has 16 residues. Germline V gene data show CDR1 as SGHRS and CDR2 as YFSETQ. Deletions cut 2 bases from V and 0 bases from J, with 9 bases between. The CDR3 is CASSFALSSGANVLTF. CDR3 DNA: TGCGCCAGCAGCTTCGCACTCTCCTCTGGGGCCAACGTCCTGACTTTC. Full variable domain (outside the CDR3, taken from reference TRBV5-1 and TRBJ2-6): KAGVTQTPRYLIKTRGQQVTLSCSPISGHRSVSWYQQTPGQGLQFLFEYFSETQRNKGNFPGRFSGRQFSNSRSEMNVSTLELGDSALYLCASSFALSSGANVLTFGAGSRLTVL.

V and J are TRBV29-1 and TRBJ2-4; TRBD1 aligns across 11 bases. The CDR3 has 14 amino acids. The junction had 9 bases not matched to a gene; V was cut back by 7 bases and J by 7 bases. Germline assignment: CDR1 SQVTM and CDR2 ANQGSEA. CDR3 protein: CSAAGTGGDNIQYF. For the CDR3, the DNA is TGCAGCGCAGCCGGGACAGGGGGTGATAACATTCAGTACTTC.

This clone has only a few counts. This chain joins TRBV19 and TRBJ2-5, with 13 nucleotides matching TRBD2. The V gene's germline CDR1 is LNHDA and CDR2 SQIVND (reference sequence). This CDR3 comprises 15 residues. After removal of 3 bases from V and 2 bases from J, the junction contained 0 bases not matched to a gene. The CDR3 loop is CASSMGLAGQETQYF. DNA for the CDR3: TGTGCCAGTAGTATGGGACTAGCGGGGCAAGAGACCCAGTACTTC.

The chain carries TRBV4-1 and TRBJ1-3, with D tentatively TRBD1 (6 bases). Germline values: CDR1 MGHRA, CDR2 YSYEKL. The CDR3 spans 16 residues. Deletions cut 1 base from V and 0 bases from J, with 10 bases between. This chain's CDR3 is CASSQGPGASGNTIYF. CDR3 bases: TGCGCCAGCAGCCAAGGCCCGGGGGCCTCTGGAAACACCATATATTTT.

The rearrangement joins TRBV2 to TRBJ1-5; TRBD1 might be the D (6 bases). Germline V CDR1 and CDR2: SNHLY, FYNNEI. V dropped 6 bases and J dropped 4 bases, with 13 bases sitting between them. The CDR3 totals 14 residues. DNA for the CDR3: TGTGCCAGCAGCGCTTCGGGACAAAATCAGCCCCAGCATTTT. This encodes CASSASGQNQPQHF.

The rearrangement joins TRBV21-1 to TRBJ2-2; the tabulated D call, TRBD1, remains unverified against the DNA. TRBV21-1 is deemed a pseudogene. This CDR3 has 20 residues. In DNA, the CDR3 is TGTGCCAGCAGCGACGGGACAGCCGACCACCGCTTCGCGAACACCGGGGAGCTGTTTTTT. Protein sequence: CASSDGTADHRFANTGELFF.